The 5 T cell receptor beta chains presented below share a single source sample, sequenced in a study of T cells expressing NK-cell markers. From its re-call of the 5' RACE reads, TCRdb lists each CDR3 protein once, without DNA. The specimen's table records 350,000 to 450,000 distinct CDR3 sequences. Sequenced sample: blood T cells: a sorted CD56 or NKG2C T cell subset, CD4+ or CD8+ T cells, or bulk PBMC T cells (not recorded which). These receptors came from a man aged 18-70 years in good health.

The chain is built from TRBV29-1 and TRBJ2-4; the TCRdb D gene call, TRBD1, has no DNA to confirm it. The CDR3 contains 15 residues. The germline V gene encodes CDR1 SQVTM and CDR2 ANQGSEA. CDR3 in amino acids: CSVVRTGTAKNIQYF.

CDR3 amino acids: CSARYGAGNTIYF. The chain employs TRBV20-1 and TRBJ1-3. This CDR3 spans 13 amino acids. From germline, CDR1 is DFQATT and CDR2 SNEGSKA (reference sequence).

The chain carries TRBV7-2 and TRBJ2-7; TCRdb's D call of TRBD1 is untestable without DNA. The CDR3 extends over 15 amino acids. Per germline, CDR1 SGHTA and CDR2 FQGNSA. The CDR3: CASSKGADGNYEQYF.

The CDR3 loop is CSSRLAGTDTQYF. V and J are TRBV29-1 and TRBJ2-3; lacking DNA, the TRBD2 call made by TCRdb goes unchecked. The CDR3 is 13 amino acids. Germline V gene lookup returns CDR1 SQVTM and CDR2 ANQGSEA.

The chain joins TRBV25-1 to TRBJ2-5; TCRdb proposes TRBD1, but this gene call is untestable without DNA. The V gene's germline CDR1 is MGHDK and CDR2 SYGVNS. This CDR3 is 14 amino acids long. The CDR3 sequence: CASSDPGTGGTQYF. Variable domain in full (rest from reference TRBV25-1 and TRBJ2-5): EADIYQTPRYLVIGTGKKITLECSQTMGHDKMYWYQQDPGMELHLIHYSYGVNSTEKGDLSSESTVSRIRTEHFPLTLESARPSHTSQYLCASSDPGTGGTQYFGPGTRLLVL.